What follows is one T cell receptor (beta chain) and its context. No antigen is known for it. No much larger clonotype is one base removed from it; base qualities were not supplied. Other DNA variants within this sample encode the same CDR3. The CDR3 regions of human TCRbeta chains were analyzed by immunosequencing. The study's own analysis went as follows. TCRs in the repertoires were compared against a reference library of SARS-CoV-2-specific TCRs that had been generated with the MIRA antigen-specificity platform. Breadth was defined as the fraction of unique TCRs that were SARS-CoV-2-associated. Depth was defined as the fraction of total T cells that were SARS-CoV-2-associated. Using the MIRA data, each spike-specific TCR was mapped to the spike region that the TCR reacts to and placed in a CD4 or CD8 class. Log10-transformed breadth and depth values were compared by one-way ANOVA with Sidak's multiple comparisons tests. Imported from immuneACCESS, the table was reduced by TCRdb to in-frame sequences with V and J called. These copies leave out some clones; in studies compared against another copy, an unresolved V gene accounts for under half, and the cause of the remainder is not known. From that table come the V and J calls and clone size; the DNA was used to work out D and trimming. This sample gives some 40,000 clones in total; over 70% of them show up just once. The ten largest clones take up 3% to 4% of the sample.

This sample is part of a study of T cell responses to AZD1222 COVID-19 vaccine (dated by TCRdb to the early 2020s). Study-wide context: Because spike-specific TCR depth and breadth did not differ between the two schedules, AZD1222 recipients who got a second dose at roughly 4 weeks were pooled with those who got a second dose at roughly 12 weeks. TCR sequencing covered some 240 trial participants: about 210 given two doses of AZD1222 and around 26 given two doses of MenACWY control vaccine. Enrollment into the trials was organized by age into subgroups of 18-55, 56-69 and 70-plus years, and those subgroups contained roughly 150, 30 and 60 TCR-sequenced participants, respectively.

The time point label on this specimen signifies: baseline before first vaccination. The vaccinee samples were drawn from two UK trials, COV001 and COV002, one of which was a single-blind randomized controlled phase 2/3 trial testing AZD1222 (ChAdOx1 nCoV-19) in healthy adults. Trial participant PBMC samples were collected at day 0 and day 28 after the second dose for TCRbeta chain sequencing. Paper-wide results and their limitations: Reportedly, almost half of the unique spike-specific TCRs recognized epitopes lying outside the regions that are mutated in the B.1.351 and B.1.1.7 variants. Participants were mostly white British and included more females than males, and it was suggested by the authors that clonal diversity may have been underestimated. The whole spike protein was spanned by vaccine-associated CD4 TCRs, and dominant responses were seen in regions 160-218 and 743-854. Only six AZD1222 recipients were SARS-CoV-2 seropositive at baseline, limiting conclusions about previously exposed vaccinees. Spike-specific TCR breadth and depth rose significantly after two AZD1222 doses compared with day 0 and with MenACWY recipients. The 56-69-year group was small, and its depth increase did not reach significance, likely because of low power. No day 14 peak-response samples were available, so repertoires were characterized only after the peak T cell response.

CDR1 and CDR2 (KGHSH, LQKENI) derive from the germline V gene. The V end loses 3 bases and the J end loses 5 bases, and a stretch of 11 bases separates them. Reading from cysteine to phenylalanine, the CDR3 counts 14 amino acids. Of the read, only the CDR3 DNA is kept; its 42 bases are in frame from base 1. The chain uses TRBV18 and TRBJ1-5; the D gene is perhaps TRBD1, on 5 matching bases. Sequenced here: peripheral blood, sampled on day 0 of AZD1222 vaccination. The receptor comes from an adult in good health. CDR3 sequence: CASSPQGSDQPQHF. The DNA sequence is TGTGCCAGCTCACCCCAGGGTTCCGATCAGCCCCAGCATTTT.